This T cell receptor beta chain emerged from a study of T cell responses to AZD1222 COVID-19 vaccine. Study-wide points: Clonal diversity was possibly underestimated; the donors were predominantly white British and more often female. Baseline antibody screening turned up just a handful of seropositive AZD1222 recipients. Spike-specific TCR breadth rose after two AZD1222 doses, and depth rose as well. Along spike, vaccine-associated CD4 TCRs were found throughout, with dominance at 160-218 and 743-854.

The method was immunoSEQ multiplex PCR; TCRdb's version includes in-frame clones alone and lacks a portion of them. The table lists more than 60,000 clones, 70% to 85% of them singletons. CDR1 is SGHTA, CDR2 FQGNSA, per germline. Trimming took 4 bases from V and 15 from J; bases not matched to a gene: 10. This CDR3 is 15 amino acids long. As for this clone: Its antigen is not identified.

The J gene is TRBJ2-2, the V gene TRBV7-2, with 14 positions matching TRBD2. The TCR comes from an adult in good health. The sequenced sample was peripheral blood, obtained on day 0 of AZD1222 vaccination. The CDR3, as DNA: TGTGCCAGCAGCTCGGGGACTAGCGGGAGCAGAGGGTTGTTTTTT. It yields the protein CASSSGTSGSRGLFF.